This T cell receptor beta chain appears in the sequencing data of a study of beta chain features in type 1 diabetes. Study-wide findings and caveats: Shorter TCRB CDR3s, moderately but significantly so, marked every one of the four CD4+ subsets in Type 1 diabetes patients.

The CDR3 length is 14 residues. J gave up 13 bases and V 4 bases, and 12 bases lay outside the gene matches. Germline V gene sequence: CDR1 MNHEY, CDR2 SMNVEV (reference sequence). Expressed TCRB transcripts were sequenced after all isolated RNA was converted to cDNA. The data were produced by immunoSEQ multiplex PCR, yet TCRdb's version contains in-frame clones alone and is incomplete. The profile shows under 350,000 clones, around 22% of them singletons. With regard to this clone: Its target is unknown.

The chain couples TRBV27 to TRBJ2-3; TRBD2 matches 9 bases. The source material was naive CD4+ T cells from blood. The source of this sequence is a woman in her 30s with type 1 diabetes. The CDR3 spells CASSYLAGIEVEYF. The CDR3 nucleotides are TGTGCCAGCAGTTATCTAGCGGGAATAGAGGTCGAGTATTTT.